The TCR beta chain described here comes from a study of T cell responses to AZD1222 COVID-19 vaccine. General study points: Regions left unmutated in variants are reportedly the target of nearly half of spike-specific TCRs.

The CDR3 length is 14 residues. V was pared by 0 bases and J by 10 bases, with 3 bases of the junction left unmatched. CDR1 MNHEY and CDR2 SVGEGT come from the germline V gene. Concerning this clone: Its antigen is as yet unknown.

Clones were read by immunoSEQ multiplex PCR, and TCRdb kept only the in-frame ones, dropping some. The top ten hold 12% of the sample, which has 68,000 or so clones, about four fifths seen once. This receptor was taken from an adult in good health. The chain combines TRBV6-2 or TRBV6-3 with TRBJ1-6; 7 nucleotides align to TRBD1. The sequenced sample was peripheral blood, obtained on day 0 of AZD1222 vaccination. The CDR3 loop reads CASSYSGGASPLHF. CDR3 in DNA: TGTGCCAGCAGTTACTCAGGGGGCGCGTCACCCCTCCACTTT.